A single sample gave rise to the 15 T cell receptor beta chains below, sequenced in a study of blood T cell repertoires in COVID-19 (dated by TCRdb to the early 2020s). The receptor library was made with the immunoSEQ multiplex PCR assay. The clones in this table, taken by TCRdb from immuneACCESS, are in-frame only. Not every clone is retained; where verified, under half of the shortfall comes from an unresolved V gene, and the cause of the rest is unknown. This sample lists about 330,000 clones; approximately 88% were detected once. The ten largest clones add up to over 4.5% of the sample. Sequenced material: PBMCs or T cells enriched from blood (not recorded which). The receptors were gathered from a man aged 25 to 40 who had recovered from COVID-19.

CDR3 coding DNA: TGTGCCACAAACCCTTACAGGGCCTCTAACTATGGCTACACCTTC. Its protein is CATNPYRASNYGYTF. The V call is TRBV19, the J call TRBJ1-2; D possibly corresponds to TRBD1 (6 bases). The CDR3 is made up of 15 amino acids. V was pared by 10 bases and J by 0 bases, with 18 bases between. CDR1 is LNHDA, CDR2 SQIVND, per germline (reference sequence).

The sample holds a few counts of this clone. The rearrangement links TRBV7-9 to TRBJ1-2; TRBD1 matches 9 bases. Germline lookup yields CDR1 SEHNR and CDR2 FQNEAQ (reference sequence). After removal of 3 bases from V and 3 bases from J, the junction contained 2 bases not matched to a gene. This CDR3 comprises 14 residues. The CDR3 coding sequence is TGTGCCAGCAGCTTTGGACAGGGGCACTATGGCTACACCTTC. This sequence encodes CASSFGQGHYGYTF.

In DNA form, the CDR3 reads TGTGCCATCAGTGAGTCGTGGGCGATGAACACTGAAGCTTTCTTT. As protein: CAISESWAMNTEAFF. The gene calls are TRBV10-3 and TRBJ1-1; D ambiguous. This CDR3 is 15 amino acids long. Per the germline V gene, CDR1 is ENHRY and CDR2 is SYGVKD. V was trimmed by 0 bases and J by 0 bases, leaving 8 bases between them.

This clone was observed once. The CDR3, as DNA: TGTGCCAGCTCACTCCGGGATCGAACGGCTGAAGCTTTCTTT. Protein sequence: CASSLRDRTAEAFF. The chain combines TRBV18 with TRBJ1-1; D not resolved. Looked up from germline, CDR1 is KGHSH and CDR2 is LQKENI. Trimming cost V 4 bases and J 6 bases, with 15 bases left between them. The CDR3 loop spans 14 amino acids.

The rearrangement joins TRBV10-2 to TRBJ2-5; 7 nucleotides line up with TRBD1. The CDR3 extends over 13 amino acids. CDR1 is WSHSY and CDR2 is SAAADI in the germline V gene. Unmatched junction bases numbered 5, after V lost 7 bases and J lost 3 bases. CDR3 bases: TGCGCCAGCAAAAGACAGGGTAAAGAGACCCAGTACTTC. It encodes CASKRQGKETQYF.

This chain uses TRBV5-1 with TRBJ2-1; the D gene is possibly TRBD1 (5 bases). This CDR3 is built from 17 residues. Trimming took off 3 bases at V and 0 bases at J, with 16 bases between the two ends. Germline CDR1 is SGHRS and CDR2 is YFSETQ. In DNA, the CDR3 is TGCGCCAGCAGCTCCGACGCCGACAGCAGCTCCTACAATGAGCAGTTCTTC. This gives the protein CASSSDADSSSYNEQFF.

A single count supports this clone. This rearrangement joins TRBV6-5 to TRBJ2-7, with TRBD2 identical over 8 bases. This CDR3 has 13 residues. The V gene end was trimmed by 2 bases and the J gene end by 7 bases; junction bases not matched to a gene: 4. In germline, CDR1 is MNHEY, CDR2 SVGAGI. CDR3 amino acids: CASSYGAGGEQYF. The CDR3 region has the DNA TGTGCCAGCAGTTACGGGGCGGGGGGAGAGCAGTACTTC.

V usage is TRBV4-2 and J usage is TRBJ2-7, with TRBD1 matching over 7 bases. CDR1 is LGHNA, CDR2 YNFKEQ, per germline. The CDR3 totals 14 residues. Losses at the gene ends were 1 base for V and 0 bases for J; bases not matched to a gene: 0. The CDR3 is CASSQGQGSYEQYF. The CDR3 DNA follows: TGTGCCAGCAGCCAAGGACAGGGCTCCTACGAGCAGTACTTC.

The rearrangement uses TRBV7-9 and TRBJ2-7; D possibly corresponds to TRBD1 (6 bases). CDR1 and CDR2 from the germline V gene are SEHNR and FQNEAQ (reference sequence). CDR3 length equals 15 residues. The germline V and J ends were trimmed by 0 bases and 7 bases, with 16 bases remaining between them. The CDR3 nucleotides are TGTGCCAGCAGCTTAGCCTGGGGGCAATGGGATGAGCAGTACTTC. This gives the protein CASSLAWGQWDEQYF.

This sequence joins TRBV6-5 and TRBJ1-1; D is undetermined. Per germline, CDR1 MNHEY and CDR2 SVGAGI. This CDR3 has 16 amino acids. Trimming shortened V by 0 bases and J by 4 bases, and 15 bases separated the two germline ends. The chain's CDR3 is CASSYSSGEIITEAFF. As DNA, the CDR3 is TGTGCCAGCAGTTACTCTAGTGGGGAGATAATCACTGAAGCTTTCTTT.

The chain uses TRBV2 and TRBJ1-3; D is ambiguous. Germline V gene data show CDR1 as SNHLY and CDR2 as FYNNEI. The ends were cut back, 3 bases at V and 0 bases at J, with 9 bases in the middle. CDR3 size: 15 residues. This chain's CDR3 is CASSEWLPSGNTIYF. In DNA, the CDR3 is TGTGCCAGCAGTGAGTGGCTCCCCTCTGGAAACACCATATATTTT.

DNA for the CDR3: TGCGCCAGCAGCTGGGGCTTACAGGGGTTGGGCGCGAATGAGCAGTTCTTC. As protein: CASSWGLQGLGANEQFF. The V call is TRBV5-1, the J call TRBJ2-1; 7 bases are a match to TRBD1. In germline, CDR1 is SGHRS, CDR2 YFSETQ. This CDR3 spans 17 amino acids. Trimming at V came to 3 bases and at J to 7 bases, leaving 16 bases not matched to a gene.

About this clone: At the DNA level, this CDR3 is encoded by other sequences in the same sample as well. The chain combines TRBV5-1 with TRBJ2-2; possibly TRBD2 for D (5 bases). The CDR3 totals 13 residues. Looked up from germline, CDR1 is SGHRS and CDR2 is YFSETQ. Trimming cost V 4 bases and J 3 bases, with 7 bases left between them. CDR3 amino acids: CASSRGDTGELFF. CDR3 DNA: TGCGCCAGCAGCCGGGGTGACACCGGGGAGCTGTTTTTT.

This clone appeared a single time. This chain connects TRBV24-1 to TRBJ2-1, with 7 bases lining up with TRBD1. Germline V gene lookup returns CDR1 KGHDR and CDR2 SFDVKD. The J segment lost 3 bases and the V segment lost 7 bases, leaving 2 bases of the junction unmatched. The CDR3 has 13 residues. The CDR3 here is CATRGTDYNEQFF. The CDR3 coding sequence is TGTGCCACCAGGGGGACAGACTACAATGAGCAGTTCTTC.

This chain joins TRBV12-3 or TRBV12-4 and TRBJ2-1; perhaps TRBD2 as D (5 bases). There are 13 residues in the CDR3. Trimming pared 9 bases from V and 6 bases from J, leaving 15 bases between. The CDR3 is CASNLGVGNEQFF. CDR3 DNA sequence: TGTGCCAGTAATCTCGGGGTGGGCAATGAGCAGTTCTTC.